This section outlines one TCR beta chain sequence together with its context. Its antigen is unidentified. This specimen belongs to a study of cytomegalovirus exposure and HLA in healthy donors. Study conclusions and caveats: The authors judged a highly shared variant cluster likely a sequencing artifact.

Vbeta (60) and Jbeta (13) primers were used in the PCR. The assay was immunoSEQ multiplex PCR, and TCRdb's table has in-frame clones only and misses some. The sample yields 250,000 to 350,000 clones, roughly 89% seen once. The CDR3 spans 13 residues. Trimming took 5 bases from V and 2 from J, leaving 9 bases between them. Germline CDR1 and CDR2: PRHDT and FYEKMQ (reference sequence). This TCR came from a man aged 35-49 years in good health and CMV-seropositive. The chain uses TRBV13 and TRBJ1-2; weak D call: TRBD1 (6 bases). What was sequenced was PBMCs. CDR3: CASSQGQNYGYTF. Written as DNA, the CDR3 is TGTGCCAGCAGCCAAGGACAGAACTATGGCTACACCTTC.